This T cell receptor (beta chain) appears in the sequencing data of a study of T cells in Graves' hyperthyroidism and ophthalmopathy. As for the study in general: The initial diagnosis was the point when peripheral blood was collected, ahead of any treatment.

The TCR beta CDR3 regions underwent amplification using RNA transcripts as the source. The TCR CDR3 was amplified in a first-round RT-PCR using the HTBI primer set. MiXCR, run by TCRdb on the multiplex PCR reads, gives a single entry per CDR3 protein. The sample comprises around 280,000 distinct CDR3 sequences, 10% to 15% of which are singletons, and approximately 7.8% rests with the top ten. CDR3 length: 15 residues. Trimming removed 1 base at V and 4 bases at J, with 11 bases between. Germline CDR1 reads SGHVS; CDR2 reads FQNEAQ. Orbital computed tomography, thyroid ultrasound, serum thyroxine and TRAb, and clinical symptoms together informed the diagnoses. This clonotype was counted at least ten times.

The chain couples TRBV7-8 to TRBJ1-3, with a possible D match to TRBD1 (6 bases). The source of this sequence is a woman between 25 and 40 years old with Graves' hyperthyroidism that later progressed to Graves' ophthalmopathy. The sequencing sample was made of blood. CDR3 sequence reads: CASSLDRAAGNTIYF. CDR3 sequence (DNA): TGTGCCAGCAGCTTAGACAGGGCGGCGGGAAACACCATATATTTT.